The sequence of this TCR beta chain was determined in a study of T cell repertoires in cytomegalovirus infection. As for the study in general: HLA-C-restricted CMV epitopes, recently identified, and well-studied HLA-B-restricted ones were used by the study. Both CMV infection and a matching HLA type were indicated by public TCR beta signatures.

One entry per CDR3 protein, called by TCRdb with MiXCR from the reads. The sample has roughly 920,000 distinct CDR3 sequences, around 32% seen once. Study-wide findings and caveats: In two of eight donors, the top clonotype was HLA-C-restricted CMV-specific. CMV carriers having the relevant HLA were flagged by cumulative public TCR beta family frequency.

This clonotype was found a few times. The antigen remains undetermined. The germline V gene has CDR1 MNHNS and CDR2 SASEGT. This CDR3 region has 14 residues. The V gene lost 6 bases and the J gene lost 5 bases, with 14 bases spanning the gap. Sequences were derived from cultured CD8+ T cells from PBMCs, sampled from culture after CMV antigen stimulation. The rearrangement links TRBV6-1 to TRBJ1-5; maybe TRBD1 (5 bases). This clonotype was sampled from a human donor in good health (CMV status not recorded). Some clones in this sample may be carry-over from other donors' samples. The CDR3 bases are TGTGCCAGCAGGCCGGGAGGGACCTATCAGCCCCAGCATTTT. Encoded protein: CASRPGGTYQPQHF.